The text below deals with one T cell receptor (beta chain). Its antigen is unidentified. The data stem from a study of cytomegalovirus exposure and HLA in healthy donors. Study-level results: Rarity held for most TCR sequences, but there were some public TCRs that occurred in many donors. Among TCR beta chains of equal frequency, HLA-associated ones were more clonally expanded in a later analysis. In a later analysis, at a false discovery rate of 0.05, under 20,000 TCR beta sequences matched HLA alleles.

PCR primers comprised 60 Vbeta and 13 Jbeta primers. Data came from immunoSEQ multiplex PCR; TCRdb stores just in-frame clones and leaves some out. The sample includes 100,000 or so clones, 74% seen only once; the top ten take about 2.6%. This TCR derives from a man aged 45 to 65 in good health and CMV-seropositive. The sequencing sample was made of PBMCs.

The CDR3 DNA sequence: TGCGCCAGCAGCCGCGGACTAGCGGGGGGATCCGACACAGATACGCAGTATTTT. It yields the protein CASSRGLAGGSDTDTQYF. The chain recombines TRBV4-1 with TRBJ2-3, with TRBD2 matching 14 bases. Per the germline V gene, CDR1 is MGHRA and CDR2 is YSYEKL. V gave up 4 bases and J gave up 2 bases; unmatched junction bases: 8. The CDR3 is 18 amino acids.